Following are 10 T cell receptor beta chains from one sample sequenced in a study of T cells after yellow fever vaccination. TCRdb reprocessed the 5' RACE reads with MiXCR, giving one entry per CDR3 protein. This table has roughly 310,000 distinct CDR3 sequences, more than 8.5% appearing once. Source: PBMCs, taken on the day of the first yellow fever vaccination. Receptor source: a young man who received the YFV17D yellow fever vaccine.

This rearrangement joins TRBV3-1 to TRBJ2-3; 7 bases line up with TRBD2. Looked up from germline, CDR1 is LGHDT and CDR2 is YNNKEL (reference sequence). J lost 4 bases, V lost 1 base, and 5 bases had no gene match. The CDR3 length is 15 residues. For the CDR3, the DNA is TGTGCCAGCAGCCAAGGGAGCGGGGAGGCAGATACGCAGTATTTT. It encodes CASSQGSGEADTQYF.

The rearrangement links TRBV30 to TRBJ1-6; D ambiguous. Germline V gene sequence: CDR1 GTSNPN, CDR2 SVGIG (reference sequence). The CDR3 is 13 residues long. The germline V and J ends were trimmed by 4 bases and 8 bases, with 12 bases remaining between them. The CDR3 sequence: CAWMRGLDSPLHF. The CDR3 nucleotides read TGTGCCTGGATGCGGGGTCTCGATTCACCCCTCCACTTT.

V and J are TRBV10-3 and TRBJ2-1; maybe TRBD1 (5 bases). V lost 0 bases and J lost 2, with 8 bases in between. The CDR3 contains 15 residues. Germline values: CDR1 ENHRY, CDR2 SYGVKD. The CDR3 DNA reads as TGTGCCATCAGTGAGTCGGAAGGGGCCTACAATGAGCAGTTCTTC. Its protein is CAISESEGAYNEQFF.

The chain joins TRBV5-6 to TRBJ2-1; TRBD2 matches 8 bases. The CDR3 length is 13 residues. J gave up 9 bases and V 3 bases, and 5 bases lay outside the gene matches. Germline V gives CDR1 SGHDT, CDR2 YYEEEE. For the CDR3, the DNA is TGTGCCAGCAGCTCCAGCGGGGGCATTGAGCAGTTCTTC. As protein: CASSSSGGIEQFF.

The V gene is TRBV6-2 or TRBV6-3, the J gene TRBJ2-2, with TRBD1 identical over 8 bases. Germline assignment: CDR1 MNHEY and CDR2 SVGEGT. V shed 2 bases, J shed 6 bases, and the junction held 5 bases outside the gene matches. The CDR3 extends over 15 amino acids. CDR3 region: CASSYHGQGAGELFF. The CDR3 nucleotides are TGTGCCAGCAGTTACCACGGACAGGGAGCCGGGGAGCTGTTTTTT.

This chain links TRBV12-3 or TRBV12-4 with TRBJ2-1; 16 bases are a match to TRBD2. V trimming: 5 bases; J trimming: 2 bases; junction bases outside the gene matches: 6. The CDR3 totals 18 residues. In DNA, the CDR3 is TGTGCCAGCAGTCCCGGGACTAGCGGGGGGGCAGCCTACAATGAGCAGTTCTTC. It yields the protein CASSPGTSGGAAYNEQFF.

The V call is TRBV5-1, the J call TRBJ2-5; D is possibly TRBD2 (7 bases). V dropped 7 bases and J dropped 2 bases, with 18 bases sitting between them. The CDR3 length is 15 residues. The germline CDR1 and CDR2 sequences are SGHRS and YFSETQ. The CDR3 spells CASGGRGATQETQYF. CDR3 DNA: TGCGCCAGCGGGGGTCGGGGGGCCACTCAAGAGACCCAGTACTTC.

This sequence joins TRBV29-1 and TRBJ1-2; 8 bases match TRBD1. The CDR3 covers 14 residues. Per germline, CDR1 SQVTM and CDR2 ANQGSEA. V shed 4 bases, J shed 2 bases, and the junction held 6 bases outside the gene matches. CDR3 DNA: TGCAGCGTTGGGGCAGGGGGCAGCAACTATGGCTACACCTTC. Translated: CSVGAGGSNYGYTF.

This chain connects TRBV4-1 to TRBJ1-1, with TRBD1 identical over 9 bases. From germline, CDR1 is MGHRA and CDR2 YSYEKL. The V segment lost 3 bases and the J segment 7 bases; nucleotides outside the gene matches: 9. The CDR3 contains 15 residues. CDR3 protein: CASSHPDRGRLEAFF. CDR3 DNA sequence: TGCGCCAGCAGCCACCCGGACAGGGGCCGTCTTGAAGCTTTCTTT.

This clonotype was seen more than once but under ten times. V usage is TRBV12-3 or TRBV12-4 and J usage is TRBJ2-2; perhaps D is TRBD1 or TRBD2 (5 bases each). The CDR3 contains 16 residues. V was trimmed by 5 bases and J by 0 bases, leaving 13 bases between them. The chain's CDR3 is CASSPRGSPNTGELFF. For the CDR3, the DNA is TGTGCCAGCAGTCCCCGGGGCAGTCCGAACACCGGGGAGCTGTTTTTT.